A selection of T cell receptor beta chains follows, all from one sample in a study of neurological immune-mediated disorders. TCRdb itself ran the 5' RACE reads through MiXCR, one entry per CDR3 protein. The sample records over 60,000 distinct CDR3 sequences, under 5% being singletons. The sequenced sample was PBMCs. These receptor sequences come from a woman aged 50 to 65 with multiple sclerosis. Each CDR3 is given with its conserved first and last residue. The order of the fields is D gene, J gene, clone size, V gene, CDR3 DNA, CDR3 protein. The D gene is left open where the match is weak. Expanded clones get a size class; other rows say once, few or many, or leave the size out.

TRBD1,TRBJ1-5,-,TRBV6-6,TGTGCCAGAAGTTACCTGACGACAGGGTCGGGCAATCAGCCCCAGAATTTT,CARSYLTTGSGNQPQNF
TRBD2,TRBJ2-3,many,TRBV9,TGTGCCAGCAGCGTGCGGGAGGGAAGTACAGATACGCAGTATTTT,CASSVREGSTDTQYF
-,TRBJ2-5,many,TRBV24-1,TGTGCCACCACGCTGGCGGACCAAGAGACCCAGTACTTC,CATTLADQETQYF
-,TRBJ2-5,many,TRBV24-1,TGTGCCACCAGTGATCCCAGACAGGCCCAAGAGACCCAGTACTTC,CATSDPRQAQETQYF
-,TRBJ2-7,few,TRBV12-3/TRBV12-4,TGTGCCAGCAGTATCCTCTGGACGGAGGAGCAGTACTTC,CASSILWTEEQYF
-,TRBJ2-2,many,TRBV28,TGTGCCAGCAGTTTCGACGGCGCGAACACCGGGGAGCTGTTTTTT,CASSFDGANTGELFF
-,TRBJ2-2,many,TRBV12-3/TRBV12-4,TGTGCCAGCACCCAGACTAGAACCGGGGAGCTGTTTTTT,CASTQTRTGELFF
-,TRBJ1-1,medium-sized,TRBV29-1,TGCAGCGTTGGGGCAGGGAGGACTGAAGCTTTCTTT,CSVGAGRTEAFF
TRBD2,TRBJ2-2,many,TRBV20-1,TGCAGTGCTAGAGATCCTAGCGGGGGGATCGGGGAGCTGTTTTTT,CSARDPSGGIGELFF
TRBD1,TRBJ2-1,many,TRBV5-1,TGCGCCAGTGAAACAGGGGGCGATAATGGTGAGCAGTTCTTC,CASETGGDNGEQFF
-,TRBJ2-3,-,TRBV18,TGTGCCAGCTCACCAGACTTGAATACGCAGTATTTT,CASSPDLNTQYF
-,TRBJ2-1,many,TRBV20-1,TGCAGTGCTAGTGCAGGGGTTGAGTTATTCTTC,CSASAGVELFF
-,TRBJ1-1,many,TRBV12-3/TRBV12-4,TGTGCCAGCAGTTTGAGGTACACTGAAGCTTTCTTT,CASSLRYTEAFF
TRBD1,TRBJ2-3,many,TRBV12-5,TGTGCTAGTGGCCCGGGACAGGTTGGATCGCAGTATTTT,CASGPGQVGSQYF
-,TRBJ1-1,many,TRBV29-1,TGCAGCGTGCGCCCCGGGGTACGGACTGAAGCTTTCTTT,CSVRPGVRTEAFF
-,TRBJ2-7,many,TRBV4-1,TGCGCCAGCAGCCAAGACATTGGGCGGTACGAGCAGTACTTC,CASSQDIGRYEQYF
TRBD1,TRBJ2-5,-,TRBV7-2,TGTGCCAGCAGCTTAGCCTCTACAGGGGGCCAAGAGACCCAGTACTTC,CASSLASTGGQETQYF
TRBD2,TRBJ2-7,-,TRBV20-1,TGCAGTGCGCGGACTAGCGGGGGCGTCTACGAGCAGTACTTC,CSARTSGGVYEQYF
TRBD1,TRBJ1-5,many,TRBV7-3,TGTGCCAGCAAGAACAAGGACAGGGGCGGGGAGGGTAGCAATCAGCCCCAGCATTTT,CASKNKDRGGEGSNQPQHF
-,TRBJ1-4,many,TRBV29-1,TGCAGCGTTCGTTCGGGGAATGAAAAACTGTTTTTT,CSVRSGNEKLFF
-,TRBJ1-1,many,TRBV7-2,TGTGCCAGCAGCTTAGCCCCACAGGGGAACACTGAAGCTTTCTTT,CASSLAPQGNTEAFF
TRBD2,TRBJ2-5,many,TRBV20-1,TGCAGTGCTAGTGGACTAGCGGGGGCGGTAGAGACCCAGTACTTC,CSASGLAGAVETQYF
-,TRBJ1-2,many,TRBV7-2,TGTGCCAGCAGCTCAGGGGAGGGCTATGGCTACACCTTC,CASSSGEGYGYTF
-,TRBJ1-4,many,TRBV11-2,TGTGCCAGCAGCTTTCCCAGGGAGGGACTGTTTTTT,CASSFPREGLFF
TRBD1,TRBJ1-6,many,TRBV5-1,TGCGCCAGCAGCTGGGGAGGACAGGGAAAAAATTCACCCCTCCACTTT,CASSWGGQGKNSPLHF
-,TRBJ1-2,many,TRBV6-2/TRBV6-3,TGTGCCAGCAGTTATTTCGGTTATGGCTACACCTTC,CASSYFGYGYTF
TRBD2,TRBJ2-1,-,TRBV7-2,TGTGCCAGCAGCGTACGGACTAGCGAGGGCTTCAATGAGCAGTTCTTC,CASSVRTSEGFNEQFF